Following are 22 T cell receptor beta chains from one sample sequenced in a study of blood T cells in healthy people across ages. With a J-beta primer mix and a sample-barcoded 5' primer, a second PCR ran roughly 6 to 12 cycles. TCRdb ran MiXCR on the 5' RACE reads and lists one entry per CDR3 protein. The sample has 700,000 or so distinct CDR3 sequences; about 24% are singletons. The sample comprised blood. Source of these receptors: a man aged 70 or older in good health.

The rearrangement links TRBV14 to TRBJ1-1; D remains ambiguous. Per germline, CDR1 SGHDN and CDR2 FVKESK. The CDR3 consists of 15 residues. The germline V and J ends were trimmed by 4 bases and 4 bases, with 16 bases remaining between them. For the CDR3, the DNA is TGTGCCAGCAGCCTCAATCCCGTACGCGGCACTGAAGCTTTCTTT. Encoded protein: CASSLNPVRGTEAFF.

A few counts support this clonotype. The V gene is TRBV27, the J gene TRBJ2-5; D remains ambiguous. CDR1 and CDR2 from the germline V gene are MNHEY and SMNVEV (reference sequence). V shed 6 bases and J shed 2 bases, with 13 bases lying between them. The CDR3 is 14 residues long. In DNA form, the CDR3 reads TGTGCCAGCAGGCCCATTCAGGAACAAGAGACCCAGTACTTC. Its protein is CASRPIQEQETQYF.

This clonotype was detected only a few times. The chain combines TRBV30 with TRBJ1-2; D not certain. The V end lost 0 bases, the J end lost 2 bases, and 7 bases lay between the germline ends. Germline CDR1 GTSNPN, CDR2 SVGIG (reference sequence). There are 13 residues in the CDR3. CDR3 in DNA: TGTGCCTGGAGTGTAAACCCAAACTATGGCTACACCTTC. It yields the protein CAWSVNPNYGYTF. Looking up the rest from reference TRBV30 and TRBJ1-2 gives the full variable domain: SQTIHQWPATLVQPVGSPLSLECTVEGTSNPNLYWYRQAAGRGLQLLFYSVGIGQISSEVPQNLSASRPQDRQFILSSKKLLLSDSGFYLCAWSVNPNYGYTFGSGTRLTVV.

The genes are TRBV27 and TRBJ2-1; D unclear. Germline V lookup: CDR1 MNHEY, CDR2 SMNVEV (reference sequence). V lost 7 bases and J lost 2, with 18 bases in between. The CDR3 length is 16 residues. CDR3 protein: CASTTLRVGTYNEQFF. The CDR3 nucleotides read TGTGCCAGCACCACCCTAAGGGTGGGAACCTACAATGAGCAGTTCTTC.

In DNA form, the CDR3 reads TGCAGTGCTAGCCCATTTGACAGGGGATCGACTGAAGCTTTCTTT. This translates into CSASPFDRGSTEAFF. The chain uses TRBV20-1 and TRBJ1-1, with TRBD1 matching 8 bases. The CDR3 length is 15 residues. V dropped 3 bases and J dropped 5; count of bases not matched to a gene: 11. CDR1 and CDR2 from the germline V gene are DFQATT and SNEGSKA (reference sequence).

This clonotype has a handful of counts. The CDR3 loop reads CASSQGGQRNEKLFF. CDR3 in DNA: TGCGCCAGCAGCCAAGGGGGACAGAGGAATGAAAAACTGTTTTTT. The J gene is TRBJ1-4, the V gene TRBV4-3, with 7 bases lining up with TRBD1. CDR3 length: 15 residues. V trimming: 1 base; J trimming: 5 bases; junction bases outside the gene matches: 4. The germline gives CDR1 LGHNA, CDR2 YSLEER.

The chain carries TRBV20-1 and TRBJ1-1; TRBD1 agrees at 8 bases. Trimming cost V 0 bases and J 3 bases; bases outside gene matches: 0. There are 13 residues in the CDR3. Per germline, CDR1 DFQATT and CDR2 SNEGSKA (reference sequence). Written as DNA, the CDR3 is TGCAGTGCTAGAGAGGACAGGGACACTGAAGCTTTCTTT. This translates into CSAREDRDTEAFF.

This clonotype has only a few counts. This chain uses TRBV3-1 with TRBJ2-7; D not resolved. The DNA end lines up better with TRBJ2-1; the J call may be wrong. The CDR3 sequence is 13 residues long. Germline CDR1 is LGHDT and CDR2 is YNNKEL (reference sequence). The CDR3 sequence is CASSQVGVNEQFF. CDR3 DNA sequence: TGTGCCAGCAGCCAAGTTGGTGTTAATGAGCAGTTCTTC.

This clonotype was observed a few times. V is TRBV9 and J is TRBJ1-3, with D tentatively TRBD1 (6 bases). V was pared by 0 bases and J by 2 bases, with 21 bases between. The CDR3 runs 19 residues. In germline, CDR1 is SGDLS, CDR2 YYNGEE. CDR3 nucleotide sequence: TGTGCCAGCAGCGTAGAGGGGCAGGGGTGGCGGTCGGCTGGAAACACCATATATTTT. This codes for CASSVEGQGWRSAGNTIYF. Based on the CDR3 plus reference TRBV9 and TRBJ1-3, the full variable domain is DSGVTQTPKHLITATGQRVTLRCSPRSGDLSVYWYQQSLDQGLQFLIQYYNGEERAKGNILERFSAQQFPDLHSELNLSSLELGDSALYFCASSVEGQGWRSAGNTIYFGEGSWLTVV.

V usage is TRBV4-2 and J usage is TRBJ2-7; 9 bases line up with TRBD2. V was pared by 4 bases and J by 2 bases, with 9 bases of the junction left unmatched. The CDR3 has 16 amino acids. CDR1 and CDR2 from the germline V gene are LGHNA and YNFKEQ. The CDR3 DNA is TGTGCCAGCAGCCGCGCTAGCGGGGAGGACGCCTACGAGCAGTACTTC. The encoded protein is CASSRASGEDAYEQYF.

This clonotype was counted many times. The V gene is TRBV28, the J gene TRBJ2-1; 8 nucleotides match TRBD2. This CDR3 contains 14 residues. CDR1 MDHEN and CDR2 SYDVKM come from the germline V gene. The junction had 3 bases not matched to a gene; V was cut back by 5 bases and J by 3 bases. This CDR3 reads CASSISGSYNEQFF. DNA of the CDR3: TGTGCCAGCAGTATAAGCGGGAGCTACAATGAGCAGTTCTTC.

The CDR3 bases are TGTGCCAGCAGCTCAAAACACAGCGGTTACAATGAGCAGTTCTTC. Translation gives CASSSKHSGYNEQFF. The genes are TRBV11-2 and TRBJ2-1; perhaps TRBD2 as D (5 bases). The germline CDR1 and CDR2 sequences are SGHAT and FQNNGV. This CDR3 spans 15 amino acids. The V gene lost 4 bases and the J gene lost 4 bases, with 14 bases spanning the gap.

This clonotype has only a few counts. V usage is TRBV20-1 and J usage is TRBJ1-4, with D hard to call. V dropped 0 bases and J dropped 2 bases, with 13 bases sitting between them. The CDR3 spans 16 residues. Germline V gene sequence: CDR1 DFQATT, CDR2 SNEGSKA (reference sequence). The CDR3 spells CSARDLALGTNEKLFF. CDR3 in DNA: TGCAGTGCTAGAGACCTCGCGTTAGGCACTAATGAAAAACTGTTTTTT.

At least ten counts were recorded for this clonotype. The V call is TRBV29-1, the J call TRBJ2-1; 11 bases agree with TRBD2. The CDR3 contains 13 residues. The V and J ends lost 7 bases and 9 bases, in that order; junction bases with no gene match: 8. Looked up from germline, CDR1 is SQVTM and CDR2 is ANQGSEA. CDR3 bases: TGCAGCGCCTCGACTAGCGGGATGGGTGAGCAGTTCTTC. As protein: CSASTSGMGEQFF.

This clonotype has ten or more counts. V usage is TRBV12-3 or TRBV12-4 and J usage is TRBJ2-1; 11 bases align to TRBD2. The CDR3 is 18 residues long. J gave up 3 bases and V 3 bases, and 10 bases lay outside the gene matches. In DNA, the CDR3 is TGTGCCAGCAGTTTCCACCGTAGCGGGGGGGGGCTCTACAATGAGCAGTTCTTC. It encodes CASSFHRSGGGLYNEQFF.

This clonotype has just a few counts. The gene calls are TRBV20-1 and TRBJ2-2; D unresolved. The germline V gene has CDR1 DFQATT and CDR2 SNEGSKA (reference sequence). V lost 6 bases, J lost 5 bases, and 13 bases lay in between. CDR3 size: 13 residues. The chain's CDR3 is CSAYPLGTGELFF. In nucleotides, the CDR3 is TGCAGTGCCTACCCGTTGGGGACCGGGGAGCTGTTTTTT.

This clonotype showed up just a few times. The chain couples TRBV20-1 to TRBJ1-3, with 8 bases aligning to TRBD1. CDR1 and CDR2 (germline): DFQATT, SNEGSKA (reference sequence). J lost 0 bases, V lost 6 bases, and 7 bases had no gene match. This CDR3 is 15 amino acids long. CDR3 in amino acids: CSAPRQGTSGNTIYF. Here the CDR3 DNA reads TGCAGTGCCCCGAGACAGGGGACCTCTGGAAACACCATATATTTT.

This clonotype was seen only a few times. The genes are TRBV6-5 and TRBJ1-3; D is uncertain. This CDR3 is 15 amino acids long. The germline V gene has CDR1 MNHEY and CDR2 SVGAGI. Trimming shortened V by 2 bases and J by 2 bases, and 10 bases separated the two germline ends. The chain's CDR3 is CASSYRKAAGNTIYF. The DNA for the CDR3 is TGTGCCAGCAGTTACCGAAAAGCCGCTGGAAACACCATATATTTT.

V is TRBV7-9 and J is TRBJ2-5; D not certain. This CDR3 has 15 residues. CDR1 and CDR2 (germline): SEHNR, FQNEAQ (reference sequence). V gave up 5 bases and J gave up 4 bases, with 17 bases separating them. The CDR3 bases are TGTGCCAGCAGCCCTCGTCCGGAGTTAGGAGAGACCCAGTACTTC. Translated: CASSPRPELGETQYF. The variable domain in full, with the rest retrieved from reference TRBV7-9 and TRBJ2-5, is DTGVSQNPRHKITKRGQNVTFRCDPISEHNRLYWYRQTLGQGPEFLTYFQNEAQLEKSRLLSDRFSAERPKGSFSTLEIQRTEQGDSAMYLCASSPRPELGETQYFGPGTRLLVL.

In this sample, this clonotype turned up a few times. DNA of the CDR3: TGCGCCAGCAGCGGAGGACAGGCAGGGGTTGGAGAAAAACTGTTTTTT. This translates into CASSGGQAGVGEKLFF. The gene calls are TRBV5-1 and TRBJ1-4; 7 nucleotides line up with TRBD1. The CDR3 runs to 16 residues. CDR1 and CDR2 (germline): SGHRS, YFSETQ. V was clipped by 4 bases and J by 8 bases; unmatched bases: 14.

This clonotype was seen only a few times. V is TRBV4-2 and J is TRBJ1-1; D is unclear. The CDR3 totals 14 residues. The V end was cut by 5 bases, the J end by 2 bases, with 12 bases between. CDR1 and CDR2 from the germline V gene are LGHNA and YNFKEQ. The DNA of the CDR3 is TGTGCCAGCAGCAAACTAAGGGAAAACACTGAAGCTTTCTTT. This codes for CASSKLRENTEAFF.

This sequence joins TRBV7-6 and TRBJ2-1; D ambiguous. V dropped 1 base and J dropped 7 bases, with 11 bases sitting between them. From germline, CDR1 is SGHVS and CDR2 FNYEAQ. This CDR3 has 14 residues. The chain's CDR3 is CASSLDALVNEQFF. The CDR3 bases are TGTGCCAGCAGCTTAGATGCCCTGGTTAATGAGCAGTTCTTC.